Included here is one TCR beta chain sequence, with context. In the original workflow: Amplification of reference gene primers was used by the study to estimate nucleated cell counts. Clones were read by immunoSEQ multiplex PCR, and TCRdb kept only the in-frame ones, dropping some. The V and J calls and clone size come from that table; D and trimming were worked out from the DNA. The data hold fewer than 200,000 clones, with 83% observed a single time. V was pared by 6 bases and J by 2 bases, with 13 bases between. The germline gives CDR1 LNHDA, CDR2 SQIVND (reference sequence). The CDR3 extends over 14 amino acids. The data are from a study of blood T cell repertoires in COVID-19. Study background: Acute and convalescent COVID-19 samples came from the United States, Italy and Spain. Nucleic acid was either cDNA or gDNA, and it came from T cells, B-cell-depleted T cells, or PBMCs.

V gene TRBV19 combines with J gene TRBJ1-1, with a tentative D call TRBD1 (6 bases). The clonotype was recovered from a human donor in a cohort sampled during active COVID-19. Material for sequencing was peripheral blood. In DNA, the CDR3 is TGTGCCAGTAGATGGGGGACAATAAACACTGAAGCTTTCTTT. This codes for CASRWGTINTEAFF.